This T cell receptor (beta chain) was identified in a study of cytomegalovirus exposure and HLA in healthy donors. Study-wide points: Whilst most TCR sequences proved rare, a subset of public TCRs occurred across many donors.

About this clone itself: Its target is unknown.

The CDR3 spans 20 residues. The V end was cut by 0 bases, the J end by 2 bases, with 20 bases between. Germline V gene sequence: CDR1 SGHDN, CDR2 FVKESK. This PCR relied on a set of 60 Vbeta primers and 13 Jbeta primers. Only in-frame clones appear in the TCRdb table, and some are missing; sequencing was by immunoSEQ multiplex PCR. Of about 180,000 clones listed, roughly 81% were seen once; the top ten hold roughly 4.9%. The receptor comes from a woman under 30 in good health and CMV-seropositive. This chain joins TRBV14 and TRBJ1-6; D ambiguous. Sequenced material: PBMCs. The CDR3 nucleotides are TGTGCCAGCAGCCAAGAATTGGGCAGCACTGCCGAAACCTATAATTCACCCCTCCACTTT. Amino acids: CASSQELGSTAETYNSPLHF.